This TCR beta chain comes out of a study of T cell responses to AZD1222 COVID-19 vaccine. Study-level points and caveats: Donors were largely white British and mainly female; clonal diversity was possibly underestimated. In all cases, repertoires were sampled only after the peak T cell response. The study identified only five or six AZD1222 recipients as seropositive at baseline. There were vaccine-associated CD4 TCRs across spike, dominant at 160-218 and 743-854.

Profiling relied on immunoSEQ multiplex PCR, and the TCRdb table lists in-frame clones only, not all of them. The sample records approximately 35,000 clones, about 86% being singletons. Worth noting for this clone: As yet, its antigen is unknown.

Germline V CDR1 and CDR2: MNHEY, SVGEGT. The junction had 5 bases not matched to a gene; V was cut back by 4 bases and J by 6 bases. CDR3 size: 15 residues. The starting material was peripheral blood, obtained on day 0 of AZD1222 vaccination. The V and J genes are TRBV6-2 or TRBV6-3 and TRBJ1-4; the match to TRBD1 covers 10 bases. The receptor was derived from an adult in good health. The CDR3 nucleotides read TGTGCCAGCAGTTCAGCTGGGACAGGGGATGAAAAACTGTTTTTT. It codes for CASSSAGTGDEKLFF.